These 25 T cell receptor beta chains share one sample of origin, sequenced in a study of blood T cell repertoires in COVID-19. Sequencing was performed with immunoSEQ multiplex PCR; in TCRdb, only in-frame clones are kept and a portion is missing. The sample records about 300,000 clones, roughly 88% being singletons. The specimen sequenced was peripheral blood. Receptors were obtained from a man aged 18 to 29 with active or convalescent COVID-19.

The chain recombines TRBV6-2 or TRBV6-3 with TRBJ2-1; maybe TRBD1 (5 bases). CDR1 is MNHEY, CDR2 SVGEGT, per germline. Trimming took off 2 bases at V and 7 bases at J, with 9 bases between the two ends. The CDR3 runs to 13 residues. The CDR3 region has the DNA TGTGCCAGCAGTTACGGAAAGGGGAATGAGCAGTTCTTC. Its translation is CASSYGKGNEQFF.

V usage is TRBV19 and J usage is TRBJ2-2; 9 nucleotides align to TRBD2. In germline, CDR1 is LNHDA, CDR2 SQIVND (reference sequence). This CDR3 spans 15 amino acids. V gave up 6 bases and J gave up 6 bases; unmatched junction bases: 8. The CDR3 region has the DNA TGTGCCAGTAGAACAGCGGGGGGAACTTCCGGGGAGCTGTTTTTT. Residues: CASRTAGGTSGELFF.

This clone came up a few times. V is TRBV5-6 and J is TRBJ2-7; perhaps TRBD1 as D (5 bases). This CDR3 contains 13 residues. V dropped 2 bases and J dropped 6 bases, with 12 bases sitting between them. Germline V gene data show CDR1 as SGHDT and CDR2 as YYEEEE. CDR3 in amino acids: CASSLRFRAEQYF. CDR3 nucleotides: TGTGCCAGCAGCTTAAGGTTCAGGGCCGAGCAGTACTTC.

This rearrangement joins TRBV6-1 to TRBJ2-2; 10 bases are a match to TRBD1. The V segment lost 4 bases and the J segment 2 bases; nucleotides outside the gene matches: 16. Germline V gene lookup returns CDR1 MNHNS and CDR2 SASEGT. This CDR3 contains 20 residues. The CDR3 nucleotides are TGTGCCAGCAGTGCCGACAGGGGGCGGAATGTATTTCATAACACCGGGGAGCTGTTTTTT. Translating gives CASSADRGRNVFHNTGELFF.

This clone was detected only once. The V and J genes are TRBV14 and TRBJ1-3; D is uncertain. The CDR3 is made up of 15 amino acids. Deletions cut 4 bases from V and 2 bases from J, with 12 bases between. Germline CDR1 reads SGHDN; CDR2 reads FVKESK. The CDR3 DNA follows: TGTGCCAGCAGCCCGGGGTGGGGTACTGGAAACACCATATATTTT. The encoded protein is CASSPGWGTGNTIYF.

The chain combines TRBV5-4 with TRBJ2-3, with 8 bases aligning to TRBD2. The CDR3 is 16 residues long. Per the germline V gene, CDR1 is SGHNT and CDR2 is YYREEE (reference sequence). J was trimmed by 4 bases and V by 4 bases; bases with no gene match: 11. DNA of the CDR3: TGTGCCAGCAGCCCCCGGGTAGCGGGGCCCGCAGATACGCAGTATTTT. Translating gives CASSPRVAGPADTQYF.

This chain joins TRBV5-1 and TRBJ1-1; D may be TRBD1 (5 bases). Germline-derived CDR1 and CDR2 are SGHRS and YFSETQ. With 1 base removed from V and 4 bases from J, the gap between germline ends came to 11 bases. The CDR3 sequence is 14 residues long. The CDR3 protein is CASSLSTGFTEAFF. DNA for the CDR3: TGCGCCAGCAGCTTGAGTACAGGCTTCACTGAAGCTTTCTTT.

This clone was seen ten or more times. The gene calls are TRBV6-4 and TRBJ2-3; 8 nucleotides align to TRBD2. The ends lost 3 bases at V and 1 base at J; junction bases unmatched: 0. CDR1 MRHNA and CDR2 SNTAGT come from the germline V gene. The CDR3 runs to 14 residues. The CDR3 DNA reads TGTGCCAGCAGTGAGCGGGGGGGCACAGATACGCAGTATTTT. It codes for CASSERGGTDTQYF.

V and J are TRBV10-2 and TRBJ2-5, with D perhaps TRBD1 (6 bases). Trimming pared 0 bases from V and 5 bases from J, leaving 10 bases between. In germline, CDR1 is WSHSY, CDR2 SAAADI. The CDR3 is 14 residues long. The CDR3 loop reads CASSESGGMETQYF. For the CDR3, the DNA is TGCGCCAGCAGTGAGTCAGGGGGAATGGAGACCCAGTACTTC.

In this sample, this clone turned up once. The gene calls are TRBV19 and TRBJ1-6, with TRBD1 matching over 7 bases. CDR1 LNHDA and CDR2 SQIVND come from the germline V gene (reference sequence). V shed 4 bases, J shed 7 bases, and the junction held 4 bases outside the gene matches. The CDR3 is 14 amino acids. CDR3 DNA: TGTGCCAGTAGTAAGGGACAGTCGAATTCACCCCTCCACTTT. Translating gives CASSKGQSNSPLHF.

This chain links TRBV18 with TRBJ1-1; TRBD1 matches 9 bases. The ends lost 3 bases at V and 2 bases at J; junction bases unmatched: 4. The CDR3 totals 15 residues. CDR1 is KGHSH, CDR2 LQKENI, per germline. In DNA form, the CDR3 reads TGTGCCAGCTCACCTAACACAGGGGGCAACACTGAAGCTTTCTTT. Its protein product is CASSPNTGGNTEAFF.

The rearrangement uses TRBV4-1 and TRBJ1-1; D may be TRBD1 (5 bases). V gave up 0 bases and J gave up 5 bases, with 7 bases separating them. The germline V gene encodes CDR1 MGHRA and CDR2 YSYEKL. CDR3 size: 13 residues. The CDR3 DNA is TGCGCCAGCAGCCAAGAGGGACTTACTGAAGCTTTCTTT. Its translation is CASSQEGLTEAFF.

The chain uses TRBV5-6 and TRBJ1-1, with D unresolved. This CDR3 has 14 amino acids. V dropped 5 bases and J dropped 3 bases, with 14 bases sitting between them. Germline CDR1 SGHDT, CDR2 YYEEEE. CDR3 protein: CASRPMESYTEAFF. CDR3 bases: TGTGCCAGCAGACCGATGGAGAGTTACACTGAAGCTTTCTTT.

The gene calls are TRBV3-1 (or the pseudogene TRBV3-2) and TRBJ1-3; weak D call: TRBD1 (5 bases). Germline values: CDR1 LGHDT, CDR2 YNNKEL (reference sequence). V was clipped by 0 bases and J by 0 bases, with 27 bases between them. The CDR3 is 22 amino acids. CDR3 residues: CASSQDFPGSGRLSISGNTIYF. The CDR3 coding sequence is TGTGCCAGCAGCCAAGATTTTCCAGGGTCCGGGCGGCTATCAATCTCTGGAAACACCATATATTTT.

The chain is built from TRBV7-3 and TRBJ2-1, with TRBD1 matching over 8 bases. This CDR3 is 14 amino acids long. Germline CDR1 reads SGHTA; CDR2 reads FQGTGA. V lost 9 bases and J lost 10; bases outside the gene matches: 14. Written as DNA, the CDR3 is TGTGCCAGTTCCGATTTCCAGGGGGCGGACGAGCAGTTCTTC. It encodes CASSDFQGADEQFF.

This chain joins TRBV18 and TRBJ1-2; no clear D gene. The CDR3 runs 13 residues. CDR1 is KGHSH and CDR2 is LQKENI in the germline V gene. The V end was cut by 0 bases, the J end by 1 base, with 3 bases between. CDR3 nucleotides: TGTGCCAGCTCACCACCTAATAACTATGGCTACACCTTC. It is translated as CASSPPNNYGYTF.

This clone was counted once. The chain combines TRBV25-1 with TRBJ2-1; 8 bases line up with TRBD2. The V gene's germline CDR1 is MGHDK and CDR2 SYGVNS. The CDR3 spans 15 residues. Trimming at V came to 8 bases and at J to 2 bases, leaving 8 bases not matched to a gene. In nucleotides, the CDR3 is TGTGCCAGCCGTAAGGCCGGGGGGGCCTACAATGAGCAGTTCTTC. Translated: CASRKAGGAYNEQFF.

The chain is built from TRBV5-1 and TRBJ2-1; D may be TRBD2 (6 bases). The germline CDR1 and CDR2 sequences are SGHRS and YFSETQ. The CDR3 spans 13 residues. The V and J ends lost 4 bases and 1 base respectively, with 6 bases between them. CDR3 sequence reads: CASSGGSYNEQFF. CDR3 DNA: TGCGCCAGCAGCGGGGGGTCCTACAATGAGCAGTTCTTC.

The chain links TRBV6-5 to TRBJ1-1; D is possibly TRBD1 (5 bases). Deletions cut 6 bases from V and 1 base from J, with 12 bases between. Germline CDR1 and CDR2: MNHEY and SVGAGI. The CDR3 has 14 residues. The CDR3 sequence is CASRTTVSNTEAFF. CDR3 in DNA: TGTGCCAGCAGGACGACAGTGTCGAACACTGAAGCTTTCTTT.

CDR3 nucleotide sequence: TGCGCCAGCAGCTTGGAACCGCGGGGGCGAGGAGATACGCAGTATTTT. It specifies CASSLEPRGRGDTQYF. The chain is built from TRBV5-1 and TRBJ2-3, with D perhaps matching TRBD2 (7 bases). The CDR3 contains 16 residues. Trimming removed 0 bases from V and 5 bases from J, with 16 bases in between. The V gene's germline CDR1 is SGHRS and CDR2 YFSETQ.

V gene TRBV7-9 combines with J gene TRBJ1-6; D not resolved. The CDR3 length is 16 residues. Germline V gene data show CDR1 as SEHNR and CDR2 as FQNEAQ (reference sequence). Trimming removed 1 base from V and 1 base from J, with 8 bases in between. CDR3 loop: CASSLGRDSYNSPLHF. In DNA form, the CDR3 reads TGTGCCAGCAGCTTAGGTCGGGATTCCTATAATTCACCCCTCCACTTT.

The J gene is TRBJ2-1, the V gene TRBV16; the D gene is possibly TRBD2 (5 bases). Looked up from germline, CDR1 is KGHSY and CDR2 is FQNENV. V lost 7 bases and J lost 13, with 23 bases in between. The CDR3 extends over 14 amino acids. CDR3 amino acids: CASTPIKSGAAQFF. CDR3 nucleotide sequence: TGTGCCAGCACGCCCATAAAGAGCGGAGCGGCCCAGTTCTTC.

The chain couples TRBV6-5 to TRBJ2-5, with D maybe TRBD2 (5 bases). V was shortened by 7 bases and J by 5 bases, with 8 bases between the two germline ends. The CDR3 consists of 11 residues. The germline gives CDR1 MNHEY, CDR2 SVGAGI. Written as DNA, the CDR3 is TGTGCCAGCACGGGGAGCGAGACCCAGTACTTC. The encoded protein is CASTGSETQYF.

V gene TRBV19 combines with J gene TRBJ1-1, with no clear D. This CDR3 is 14 amino acids long. Germline CDR1 LNHDA, CDR2 SQIVND (reference sequence). The V and J ends lost 2 bases and 2 bases respectively, with 9 bases between them. In DNA form, the CDR3 reads TGTGCCAGTAGTATAAGGGAGTTCAACACTGAAGCTTTCTTT. The encoded protein is CASSIREFNTEAFF. Using reference TRBV19 and TRBJ1-1 for the parts outside the CDR3, the full variable domain is DGGITQSPKYLFRKEGQNVTLSCEQNLNHDAMYWYRQDPGQGLRLIYYSQIVNDFQKGDIAEGYSVSREKKESFPLTVTSAQKNPTAFYLCASSIREFNTEAFFGQGTRLTVV.

This clone was observed a handful of times. The CDR3 DNA follows: TGTGCCAGCAGCCCTTGGACAGGGCGAAGCAATGAGCAGTTCTTC. This encodes CASSPWTGRSNEQFF. The chain uses TRBV9 and TRBJ2-1, with 8 positions matching TRBD1. The CDR3 has 15 residues. Germline CDR1 is SGDLS and CDR2 is YYNGEE. J was trimmed by 6 bases and V by 4 bases; bases with no gene match: 9.